This entry describes one T cell receptor (beta chain). Its antigen remains unidentified. The data derive from a study of cytomegalovirus exposure and HLA in healthy donors. Study results and limitations: What was likely a sequencing artifact was a cluster of highly shared sequence variants.

Germline V CDR1 and CDR2: SGHRS, YFSETQ. J gave up 5 bases and V 0 bases, and 7 bases lay outside the gene matches. This CDR3 is 15 amino acids long. The PCR was carried out with 60 Vbeta primers and 13 Jbeta primers. Repertoires were generated with immunoSEQ multiplex PCR, while TCRdb's copy carries only in-frame clones and drops some. The sample features some 110,000 clones, with 3% to 4.5% in its top ten. Sequenced material: PBMCs. The receptor comes from a man aged 25-40 years in good health and CMV-seronegative. V gene TRBV5-1 combines with J gene TRBJ1-2; TRBD1 aligns across 7 bases. This chain's CDR3 is CASSLGQGDGYGYTF. In nucleotides, the CDR3 is TGCGCCAGCAGCTTGGGCCAGGGGGACGGATATGGCTACACCTTC.